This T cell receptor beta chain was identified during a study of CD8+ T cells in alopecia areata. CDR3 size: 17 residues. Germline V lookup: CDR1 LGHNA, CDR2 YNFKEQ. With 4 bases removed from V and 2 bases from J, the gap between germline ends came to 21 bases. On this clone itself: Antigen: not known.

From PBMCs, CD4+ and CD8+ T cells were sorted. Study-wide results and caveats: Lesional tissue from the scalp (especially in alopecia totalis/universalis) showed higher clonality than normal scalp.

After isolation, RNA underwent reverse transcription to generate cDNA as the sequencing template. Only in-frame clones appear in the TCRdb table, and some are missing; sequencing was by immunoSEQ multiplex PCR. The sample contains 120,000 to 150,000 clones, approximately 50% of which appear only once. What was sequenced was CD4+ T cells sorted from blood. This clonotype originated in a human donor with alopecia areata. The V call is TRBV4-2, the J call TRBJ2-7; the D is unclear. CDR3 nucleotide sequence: TGTGCCAGCAGCCGTATGGTGGACGAACTATATACCTACGAGCAGTACTTC. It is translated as CASSRMVDELYTYEQYF.